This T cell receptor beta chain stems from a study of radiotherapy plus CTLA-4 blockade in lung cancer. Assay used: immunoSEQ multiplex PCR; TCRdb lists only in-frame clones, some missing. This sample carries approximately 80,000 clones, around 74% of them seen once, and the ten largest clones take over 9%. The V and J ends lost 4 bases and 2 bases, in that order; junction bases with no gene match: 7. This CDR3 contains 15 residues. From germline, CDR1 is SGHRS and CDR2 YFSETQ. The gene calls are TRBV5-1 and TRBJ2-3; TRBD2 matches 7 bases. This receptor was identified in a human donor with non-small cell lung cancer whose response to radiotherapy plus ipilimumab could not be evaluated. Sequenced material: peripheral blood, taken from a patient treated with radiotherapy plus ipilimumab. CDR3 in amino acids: CASSVIRGVTDTQYF. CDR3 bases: TGCGCCAGCAGCGTGATACGGGGGGTCACAGATACGCAGTATTTT.